This TCR beta chain was identified during a study of blood T cells in healthy people across ages. Regarding this clonotype: The antigen is undetermined.

Then a second PCR, running about 7 to 11 cycles, was carried out with a sample-barcoded 5' primer and a J-beta primer mix. TCRdb reanalysed the 5' RACE reads using MiXCR and keeps one entry per CDR3 protein. Of approximately 810,000 distinct CDR3 sequences detected, 30% to 45% appear once; the ten largest clones hold under 15%. Study-level points and caveats: Older individuals had lower TCR beta diversity per million T cells (the decline was roughly linear). Greater diversity and more naive CD4+ cells were seen in long-lived donors than in aged donors. Shifts in expanded clonotypes may have been confounded by donor CMV status, which was unknown.

Germline V gene lookup returns CDR1 MGHRA and CDR2 YSYEKL. After removal of 1 base from V and 1 base from J, the junction contained 9 bases not matched to a gene. The CDR3 has 19 residues. Input material: blood. The V call is TRBV4-1, the J call TRBJ2-2; the match to TRBD2 covers 10 bases. This TCR came from a man between 18 and 35 years old in good health. CDR3 DNA: TGCGCCAGCAGCCAAGTATTGCTAGCGGGGGACCAGAACACCGGGGAGCTGTTTTTT. Its protein is CASSQVLLAGDQNTGELFF.